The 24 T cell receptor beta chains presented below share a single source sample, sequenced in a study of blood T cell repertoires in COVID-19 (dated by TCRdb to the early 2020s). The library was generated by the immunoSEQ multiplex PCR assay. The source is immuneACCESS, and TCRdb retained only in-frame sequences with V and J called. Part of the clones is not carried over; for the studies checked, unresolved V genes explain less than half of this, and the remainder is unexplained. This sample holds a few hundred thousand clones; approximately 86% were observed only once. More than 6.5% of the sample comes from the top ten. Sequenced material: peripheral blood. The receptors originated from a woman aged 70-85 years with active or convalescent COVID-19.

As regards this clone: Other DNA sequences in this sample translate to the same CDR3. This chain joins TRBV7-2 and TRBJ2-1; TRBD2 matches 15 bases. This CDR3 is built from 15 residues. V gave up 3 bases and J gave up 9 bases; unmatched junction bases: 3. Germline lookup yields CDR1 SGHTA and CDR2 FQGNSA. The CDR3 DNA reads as TGTGCCAGCAGCTTGGGACTAGCGGGGGGCGTTGAGCAGTTCTTC. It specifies CASSLGLAGGVEQFF.

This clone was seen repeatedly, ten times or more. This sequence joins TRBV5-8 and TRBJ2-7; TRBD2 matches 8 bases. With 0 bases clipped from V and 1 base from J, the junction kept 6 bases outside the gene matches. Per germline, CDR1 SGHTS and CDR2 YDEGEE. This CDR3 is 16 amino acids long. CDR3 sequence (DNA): TGTGCCAGCAGCTTGGCCGGGGGGGACGGATCCTACGAGCAGTACTTC. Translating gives CASSLAGGDGSYEQYF. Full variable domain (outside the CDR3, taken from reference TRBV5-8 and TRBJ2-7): EAGVTQSPTHLIKTRGQQATLRCSPISGHTSVYWYQQALGLGLQFLLWYDEGEERNRGNFPPRFSGRQFPNYSSELNVNALELEDSALYLCASSLAGGDGSYEQYFGPGTRLTVT.

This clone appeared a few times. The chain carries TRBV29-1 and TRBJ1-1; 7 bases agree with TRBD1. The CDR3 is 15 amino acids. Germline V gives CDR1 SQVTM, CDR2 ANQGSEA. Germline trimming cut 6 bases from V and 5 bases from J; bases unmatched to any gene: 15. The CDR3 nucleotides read TGCAGCGTCAACTCAATGACAGGGTCGTTGACTGAAGCTTTCTTT. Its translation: CSVNSMTGSLTEAFF.

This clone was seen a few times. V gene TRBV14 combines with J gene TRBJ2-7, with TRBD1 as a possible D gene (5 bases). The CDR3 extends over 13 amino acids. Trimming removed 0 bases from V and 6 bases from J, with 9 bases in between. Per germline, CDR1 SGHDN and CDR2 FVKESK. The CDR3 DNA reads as TGTGCCAGCAGCCAAGATAAGGGGTTCGAGCAGTACTTC. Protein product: CASSQDKGFEQYF.

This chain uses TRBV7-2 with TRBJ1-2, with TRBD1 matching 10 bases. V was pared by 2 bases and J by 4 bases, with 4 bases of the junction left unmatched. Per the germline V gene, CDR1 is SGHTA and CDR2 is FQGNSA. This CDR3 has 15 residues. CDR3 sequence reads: CASSLTGTGAYGYTF. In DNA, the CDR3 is TGTGCCAGCAGCTTAACCGGGACAGGGGCCTATGGCTACACCTTC. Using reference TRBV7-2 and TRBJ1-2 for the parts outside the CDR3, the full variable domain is GAGVSQSPSNKVTEKGKDVELRCDPISGHTALYWYRQSLGQGLEFLIYFQGNSAPDKSGLPSDRFSAERTGGSVSTLTIQRTQQEDSAVYLCASSLTGTGAYGYTFGSGTRLTVV.

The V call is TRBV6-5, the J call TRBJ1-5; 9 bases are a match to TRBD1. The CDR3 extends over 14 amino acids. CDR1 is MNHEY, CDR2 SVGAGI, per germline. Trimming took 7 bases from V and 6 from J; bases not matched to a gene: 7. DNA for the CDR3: TGTGCCAGCACCATCGGACAGGGGACTCAGCCCCAGCATTTT. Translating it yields CASTIGQGTQPQHF.

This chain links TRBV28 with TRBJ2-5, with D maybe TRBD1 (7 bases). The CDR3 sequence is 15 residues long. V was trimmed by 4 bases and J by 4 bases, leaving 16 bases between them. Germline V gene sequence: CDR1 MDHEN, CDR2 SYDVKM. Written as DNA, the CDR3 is TGTGCCAGCAGTTCGTGGGCGGGACAGAGAGAGACCCAGTACTTC. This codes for CASSSWAGQRETQYF.

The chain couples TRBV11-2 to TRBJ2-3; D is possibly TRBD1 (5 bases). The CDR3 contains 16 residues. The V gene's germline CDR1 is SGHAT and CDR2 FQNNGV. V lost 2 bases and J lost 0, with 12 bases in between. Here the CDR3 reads CASSLQTTVSTDTQYF. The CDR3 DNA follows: TGTGCCAGCAGCTTACAAACGACAGTGAGCACAGATACGCAGTATTTT.

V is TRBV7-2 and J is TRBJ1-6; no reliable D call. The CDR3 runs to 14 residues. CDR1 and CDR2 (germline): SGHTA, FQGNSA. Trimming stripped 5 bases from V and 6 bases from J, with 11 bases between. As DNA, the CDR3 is TGTGCCAGCAGCCCCAGGAGGGCTAATTCACCCCTCCACTTT. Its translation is CASSPRRANSPLHF.

DNA for the CDR3: TGCGCCAGCAGCCAAGGTTTTGGTGCGATCTATGGCTACACCTTC. This codes for CASSQGFGAIYGYTF. The V and J genes are TRBV4-3 and TRBJ1-2; D gene uncertain. This CDR3 spans 15 amino acids. Trimming removed 1 base from V and 4 bases from J, with 13 bases in between. Germline-derived CDR1 and CDR2 are LGHNA and YSLEER.

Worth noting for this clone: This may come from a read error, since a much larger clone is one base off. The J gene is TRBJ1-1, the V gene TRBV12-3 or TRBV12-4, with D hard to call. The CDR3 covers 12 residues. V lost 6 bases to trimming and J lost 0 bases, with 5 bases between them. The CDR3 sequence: CASRLMNTEAFF. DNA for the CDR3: TGTGCCAGCAGACTAATGAACACTGAAGCTTTCTTT.

The CDR3 reads CASSFTVLSSTDTQYF. The CDR3 bases are TGTGCCAGCAGCTTTACGGTCCTCTCTAGCACAGATACGCAGTATTTT. The J gene is TRBJ2-3, the V gene TRBV12-1; TRBD2 was called by the table and not checked on the DNA. TRBV12-1 is a documented pseudogene. This CDR3 contains 16 residues.

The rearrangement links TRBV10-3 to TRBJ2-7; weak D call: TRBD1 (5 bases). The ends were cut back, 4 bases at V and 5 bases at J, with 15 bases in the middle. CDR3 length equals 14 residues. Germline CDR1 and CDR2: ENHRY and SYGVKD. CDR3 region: CAISGGGQGDEQYF. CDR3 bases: TGTGCCATCAGTGGAGGCGGCCAAGGGGACGAGCAGTACTTC.

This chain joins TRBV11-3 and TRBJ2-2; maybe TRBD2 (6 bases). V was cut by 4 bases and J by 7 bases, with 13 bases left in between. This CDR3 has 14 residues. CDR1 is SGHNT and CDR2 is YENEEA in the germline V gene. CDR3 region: CASSSTRVIGELFF. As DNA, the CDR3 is TGTGCCAGCAGCTCGACTAGAGTCATCGGGGAGCTGTTTTTT.

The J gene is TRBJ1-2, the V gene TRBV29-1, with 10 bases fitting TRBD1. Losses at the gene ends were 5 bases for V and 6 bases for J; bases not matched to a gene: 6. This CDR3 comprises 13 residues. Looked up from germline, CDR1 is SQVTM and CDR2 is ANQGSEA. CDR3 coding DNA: TGCAGCGTTCAACGACAGGGGGCGGATGGCTACACCTTC. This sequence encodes CSVQRQGADGYTF.

The CDR3 coding sequence is TGTGCCAGCAGCGTAGATAACCAGGGGTCCTATAATTCACCCCTCCACTTT. This gives the protein CASSVDNQGSYNSPLHF. The chain recombines TRBV9 with TRBJ1-6; TRBD1 might be the D (6 bases). This CDR3 spans 17 amino acids. Germline CDR1 SGDLS, CDR2 YYNGEE. The ends were cut back, 0 bases at V and 1 base at J, with 11 bases in the middle.

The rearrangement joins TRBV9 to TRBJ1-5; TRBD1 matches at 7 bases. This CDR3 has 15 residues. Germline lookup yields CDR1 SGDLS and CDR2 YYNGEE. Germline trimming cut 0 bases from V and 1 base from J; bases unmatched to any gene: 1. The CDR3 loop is CASSVGGQSNQPQHF. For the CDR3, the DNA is TGTGCCAGCAGCGTAGGGGGACAGAGCAATCAGCCCCAGCATTTT.

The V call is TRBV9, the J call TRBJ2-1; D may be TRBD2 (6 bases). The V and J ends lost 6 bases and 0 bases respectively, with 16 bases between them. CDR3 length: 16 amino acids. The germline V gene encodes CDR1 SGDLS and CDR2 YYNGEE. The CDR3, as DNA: TGTGCCAGCACCCCGAGGGACTGGAGCTCCTACAATGAGCAGTTCTTC. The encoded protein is CASTPRDWSSYNEQFF.

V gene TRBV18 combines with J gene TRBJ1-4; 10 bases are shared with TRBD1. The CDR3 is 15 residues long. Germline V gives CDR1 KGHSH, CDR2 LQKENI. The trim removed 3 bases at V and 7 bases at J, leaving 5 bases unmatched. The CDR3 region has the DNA TGTGCCAGCTCACCCTCCGGACAGGGGGTTGAAAAACTGTTTTTT. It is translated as CASSPSGQGVEKLFF.

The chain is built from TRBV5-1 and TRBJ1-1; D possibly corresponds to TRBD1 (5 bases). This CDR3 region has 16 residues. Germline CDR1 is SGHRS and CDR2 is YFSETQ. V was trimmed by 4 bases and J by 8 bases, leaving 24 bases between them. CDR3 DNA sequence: TGCGCCAGCAGCCACCAAAGGGGTCCGGCCTCTTCCGAAGCTTTCTTT. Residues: CASSHQRGPASSEAFF. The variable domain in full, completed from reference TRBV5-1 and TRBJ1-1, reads KAGVTQTPRYLIKTRGQQVTLSCSPISGHRSVSWYQQTPGQGLQFLFEYFSETQRNKGNFPGRFSGRQFSNSRSEMNVSTLELGDSALYLCASSHQRGPASSEAFFGQGTRLTVV.

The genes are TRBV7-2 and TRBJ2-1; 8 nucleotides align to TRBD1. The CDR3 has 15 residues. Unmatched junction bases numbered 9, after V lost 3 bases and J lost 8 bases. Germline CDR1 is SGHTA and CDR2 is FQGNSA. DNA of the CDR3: TGTGCCAGCAGCTTGCAGGGGGCTAAGGGGGATGAGCAGTTCTTC. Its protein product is CASSLQGAKGDEQFF.

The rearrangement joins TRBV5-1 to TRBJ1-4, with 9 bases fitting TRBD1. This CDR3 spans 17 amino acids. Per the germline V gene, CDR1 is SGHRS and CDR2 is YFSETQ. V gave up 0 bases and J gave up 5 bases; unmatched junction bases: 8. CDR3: CASSLVGQGRVNEKLFF. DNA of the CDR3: TGCGCCAGCAGCTTGGTGGGACAGGGTCGGGTAAATGAAAAACTGTTTTTT.

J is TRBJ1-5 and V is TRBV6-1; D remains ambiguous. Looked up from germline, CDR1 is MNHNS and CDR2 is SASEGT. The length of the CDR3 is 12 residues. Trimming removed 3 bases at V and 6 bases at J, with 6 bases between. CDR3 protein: CASSDEGQPQHF. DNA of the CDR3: TGTGCCAGCAGTGACGAGGGTCAGCCCCAGCATTTT.

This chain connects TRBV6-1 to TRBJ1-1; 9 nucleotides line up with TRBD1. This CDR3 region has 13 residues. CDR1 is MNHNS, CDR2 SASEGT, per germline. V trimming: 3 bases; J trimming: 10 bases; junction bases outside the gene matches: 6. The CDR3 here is CASSEGQGRAAFF. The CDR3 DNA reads TGTGCCAGCAGTGAGGGACAGGGCAGGGCAGCTTTCTTT.